A single sample is the source of the 10 T cell receptor beta chains below, sequenced in a study of low-dose radiotherapy and immunotherapy resistance in tumors. As to time point: before trial treatment. First-strand cDNA relied on TRAV- and TRBV-specific primers spanning alpha and beta chains. The PCR that amplified TCRs ran for 20 cycles, relying on a constant-region primer and a V-primer adapter. MiXCR was run by TCRdb on the reads, yielding one entry per CDR3 protein. Counted here are about 60,000 distinct CDR3 sequences, under 30% occurring once; the ten biggest clones make up approximately 5.3%. Sequenced here: PBMCs, sampled before treatment. These receptors were collected from a male donor with prostate cancer.

The CDR3 loop reads CASSSLAGGVTDTQYF. The CDR3 region has the DNA TGTGCCAGCAGTTCACTAGCGGGAGGAGTCACAGATACGCAGTATTTT. V is TRBV27 and J is TRBJ2-3, with 12 bases identical to TRBD2. The CDR3 is 16 amino acids. CDR1 and CDR2 from the germline V gene are MNHEY and SMNVEV (reference sequence). V lost 4 bases to trimming and J lost 2 bases; unmatched junction nucleotides: 4.

This clonotype has only a few counts. The DNA of the CDR3 is TGCAGTGCCGGGGGGAAGGGCAATCAGCCCCAGCATTTT. Translation: CSAGGKGNQPQHF. The chain uses TRBV20-1 and TRBJ1-5; D perhaps matches TRBD1 (5 bases). The CDR3 contains 13 residues. Trimming left V 6 bases short and J 2 bases short, with 11 bases between. Germline CDR1 is DFQATT and CDR2 is SNEGSKA (reference sequence).

This clonotype was found many times. The chain couples TRBV20-1 to TRBJ1-5, with 9 bases matching TRBD1. J lost 5 bases, V lost 7 bases, and 3 bases had no gene match. The length of the CDR3 is 12 residues. Per germline, CDR1 DFQATT and CDR2 SNEGSKA (reference sequence). The CDR3 protein is CSVDRGDQPQHF. In DNA form, the CDR3 reads TGCAGTGTAGACAGGGGGGATCAGCCCCAGCATTTT.

Ten or more counts support this clonotype. The rearrangement links TRBV18 to TRBJ2-5; 11 bases align to TRBD2. This CDR3 spans 15 amino acids. Germline V gene sequence: CDR1 KGHSH, CDR2 LQKENI. Trimming at V came to 8 bases and at J to 4 bases, leaving 9 bases not matched to a gene. CDR3 sequence (DNA): TGTGCCAGCAACCCGGGCCTAGCGGGAGGAGAGACCCAGTACTTC. Translating gives CASNPGLAGGETQYF.

In its sample, this clonotype was seen many times. The chain recombines TRBV4-1 with TRBJ1-3; TRBD1 matches at 12 bases. Germline-derived CDR1 and CDR2 are MGHRA and YSYEKL. CDR3 length: 17 residues. Losses at the gene ends were 5 bases for V and 3 bases for J; bases not matched to a gene: 8. CDR3 nucleotide sequence: TGCGCCAGCAGCGCGCCGGGACAGGGGGCGAATGGAAACACCATATATTTT. It codes for CASSAPGQGANGNTIYF.

This clonotype was seen many times. The rearrangement links TRBV3-1 to TRBJ1-2; the D gene is possibly TRBD1 (5 bases). Germline CDR1 reads LGHDT; CDR2 reads YNNKEL (reference sequence). This CDR3 has 14 residues. The germline V and J ends were trimmed by 4 bases and 7 bases, with 16 bases remaining between them. DNA of the CDR3: TGTGCCAGCAGCCCGGGGGGAGGGGACCGTGGCTACACCTTC. Protein: CASSPGGGDRGYTF.

By share of the sample, this clonotype is medium-sized. Relative to the germline gene, one junction end is altered; a read error may explain this. Here the CDR3 reads CASSQWGSGSNQPQHF. As DNA, the CDR3 is TGCGCCAGCAGCCAATGGGGCTCTGGAAGCAATCAGCCCCAGCATTTT. This rearrangement joins TRBV5-4 to TRBJ1-5, with D possibly being TRBD1 (5 bases). The CDR3 has 16 amino acids. Germline-derived CDR1 and CDR2 are SGHNT and YYREEE (reference sequence).

Ten or more counts support this clonotype. This CDR3 reads CASSEYAGGDSEQYF. The CDR3 coding sequence is TGCGCCAGCAGTGAGTACGCGGGGGGAGACAGTGAGCAGTACTTC. The chain combines TRBV10-2 with TRBJ2-7; TRBD2 matches at 8 bases. The CDR3 totals 15 residues. Germline trimming cut 1 base from V and 7 bases from J; bases unmatched to any gene: 9. The germline V gene encodes CDR1 WSHSY and CDR2 SAAADI.

The chain carries TRBV2 and TRBJ2-5; 7 nucleotides line up with TRBD2. There are 14 residues in the CDR3. CDR1 is SNHLY, CDR2 FYNNEI, per germline. V lost 6 bases to trimming and J lost 3 bases; unmatched junction nucleotides: 7. For the CDR3, the DNA is TGTGCCAGCAGCGCAGGACGGGGGGAAGAGACCCAGTACTTC. Residues: CASSAGRGEETQYF.

This clonotype was counted many times. This chain uses TRBV11-2 with TRBJ2-7; 10 bases line up with TRBD1. The V segment lost 4 bases and the J segment 7 bases; nucleotides outside the gene matches: 7. Germline CDR1 and CDR2: SGHAT and FQNNGV. This CDR3 comprises 14 residues. The CDR3 protein is CASSSRDRGLEQYF. In nucleotides, the CDR3 is TGTGCCAGCAGCTCCCGGGACAGGGGTTTAGAGCAGTACTTC.